A single sample gave rise to the 5 T cell receptor beta chains below, sequenced in a study of CD8+ T cells in alopecia areata. cDNA serving as the sequencing template came from extracted, reverse transcribed RNA. Some clones are missing from TCRdb's copy, which holds only in-frame ones; the method was immunoSEQ multiplex PCR. The table has 45,000 to 60,000 clones, 96% seen once; the top ten hold approximately 24%. Here the sequenced sample was CD8+ T cells sorted from blood, taken at week 0. These receptors were obtained from a human donor with alopecia areata.

The J gene is TRBJ1-1, the V gene TRBV7-8; D uncertain. The CDR3 is 14 residues long. The germline V and J ends were trimmed by 1 base and 1 base, with 7 bases remaining between them. Per germline, CDR1 SGHVS and CDR2 FQNEAQ. CDR3 protein: CASSLESRNTEAFF. In DNA form, the CDR3 reads TGTGCCAGCAGCTTAGAGTCGAGGAACACTGAAGCTTTCTTT.

Only one count was recorded for this clone. No conserved phenylalanine or tryptophan is present at the end of the CDR3, so a read error is the likely explanation. No DNA is shown, since the ends of the CDR3 on it are uncertain; the CDR3 is the one TCRdb lists. This chain uses TRBV11-1 with TRBJ2-4; no check of the table's D call, TRBD2, against the DNA was made. Germline V gene data show CDR1 as SGHAT and CDR2 as FQDESV (reference sequence). Inclusive of both ends, the CDR3 amounts to 9 amino acids. The CDR3 reads CASSLVRYS.

The chain carries TRBV7-8 and TRBJ2-4, with D possibly TRBD2 on 5 matching bases. The germline V and J ends were trimmed by 5 bases and 9 bases, with 11 bases remaining between them. CDR1 and CDR2 (germline): SGHVS, FQNEAQ. The CDR3 is made up of 12 amino acids. As DNA, the CDR3 is TGTGCCAGCAGCACCAGCAGCGGCATTCAGTACTTC. Amino acid sequence: CASSTSSGIQYF.

The gene calls are TRBV10-1 and TRBJ2-1; no clear D. CDR3 length equals 15 residues. Trimming cost V 2 bases and J 0 bases, with 8 bases left between them. Germline values: CDR1 WNHNN, CDR2 SYGVQD (reference sequence). CDR3 in DNA: TGCGCCAGCAGTGAGGACCGCAGCTCCTACAATGAGCAGTTCTTC. This gives the protein CASSEDRSSYNEQFF.

This chain uses TRBV29-1 with TRBJ2-7; TRBD1 agrees at 8 bases. The CDR3 contains 14 residues. After removal of 3 bases from V and 2 bases from J, the junction contained 6 bases not matched to a gene. CDR1 is SQVTM, CDR2 ANQGSEA, per germline. The CDR3 region has the DNA TGCAGCGTTGACCAGGGGGCAGGTACCTACGAGCAGTACTTC. It specifies CSVDQGAGTYEQYF.